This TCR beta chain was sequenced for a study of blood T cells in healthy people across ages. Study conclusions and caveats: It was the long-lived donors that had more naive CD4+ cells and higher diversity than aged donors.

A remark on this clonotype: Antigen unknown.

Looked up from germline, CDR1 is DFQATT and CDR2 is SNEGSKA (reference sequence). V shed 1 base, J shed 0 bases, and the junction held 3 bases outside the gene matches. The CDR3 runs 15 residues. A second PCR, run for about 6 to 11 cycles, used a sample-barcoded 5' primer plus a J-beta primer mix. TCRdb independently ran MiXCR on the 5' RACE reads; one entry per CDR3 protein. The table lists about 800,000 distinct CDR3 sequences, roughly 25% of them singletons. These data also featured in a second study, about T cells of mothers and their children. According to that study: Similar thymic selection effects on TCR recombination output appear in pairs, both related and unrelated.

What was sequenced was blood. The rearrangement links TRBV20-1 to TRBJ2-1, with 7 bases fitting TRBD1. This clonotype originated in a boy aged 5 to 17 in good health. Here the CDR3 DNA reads TGCAGTGCTAGAGGGGACAGAACCTCCTACAATGAGCAGTTCTTC. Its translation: CSARGDRTSYNEQFF.